The rows below give T cell receptor beta chains drawn from one sample of a study of a mutant IDH1 vaccine in newly diagnosed glioma. These receptors lack a known antigen. Sequencing was performed with immunoSEQ multiplex PCR; in TCRdb, only in-frame clones are kept and a portion is missing. Seen here are 50,000 to 60,000 clones, 80% observed once, and the top ten hold about 6.3%. The starting material was PBMCs, obtained from a glioma patient whose treatment included an IDH1 peptide vaccine. These receptors were collected from a man between 35 and 55 years old with glioma. Both conserved end residues are part of each CDR3. Each record gives: J gene, V gene, CDR3 protein.

J gene: TRBJ2-7
V gene: TRBV5-1
CDR3 protein: CASRPRTGDPYEQYF

J gene: TRBJ1-1
V gene: TRBV7-8
CDR3 protein: CASSYGLSPRANTEAFF

J gene: TRBJ2-1
V gene: TRBV4-1
CDR3 protein: CASSQDIWTDHNEQFF

J gene: TRBJ1-1
V gene: TRBV5-5
CDR3 protein: CASSWGQGNTEAFF

J gene: TRBJ1-1
V gene: TRBV5-1
CDR3 protein: CASSRQGDTEAFF

J gene: TRBJ2-7
V gene: TRBV4-1
CDR3 protein: CASSQALAGGSYEQYF

J gene: TRBJ2-5
V gene: TRBV27
CDR3 protein: CASSPQGSQETQYF

J gene: TRBJ2-4
V gene: TRBV30
CDR3 protein: CAYGDINIQYF

J gene: TRBJ2-5
V gene: TRBV5-1
CDR3 protein: CASRGSQEGTQYF

J gene: TRBJ2-1
V gene: TRBV5-1
CDR3 protein: CASSLSSGGYNEQFF

J gene: TRBJ1-1
V gene: TRBV7-9
CDR3 protein: CASSLDSAHTEAFF

J gene: TRBJ2-5
V gene: TRBV30
CDR3 protein: CAWSAFQETQYF